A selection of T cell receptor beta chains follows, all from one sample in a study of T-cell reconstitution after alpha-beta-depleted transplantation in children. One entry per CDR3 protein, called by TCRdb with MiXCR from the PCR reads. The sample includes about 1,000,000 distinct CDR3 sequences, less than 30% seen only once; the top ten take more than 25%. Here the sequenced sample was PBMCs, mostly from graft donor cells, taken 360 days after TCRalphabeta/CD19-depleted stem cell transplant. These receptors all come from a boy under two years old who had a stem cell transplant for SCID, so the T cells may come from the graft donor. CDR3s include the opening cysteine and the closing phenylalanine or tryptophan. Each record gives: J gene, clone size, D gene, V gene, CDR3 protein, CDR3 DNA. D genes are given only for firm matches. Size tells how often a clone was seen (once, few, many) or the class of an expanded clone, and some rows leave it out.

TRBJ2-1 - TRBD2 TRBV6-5 CASSYRGLAGDEQFF TGTGCCAGCAGTTACAGAGGACTAGCGGGGGATGAGCAGTTCTTC
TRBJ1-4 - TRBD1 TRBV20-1 CSTRDRGHKLFF TGCAGTACCCGGGACAGGGGGCATAAACTGTTTTTT
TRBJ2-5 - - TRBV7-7 CASSAQAGHETQYF TGTGCCAGCAGCGCCCAGGCGGGACACGAGACCCAGTACTTC
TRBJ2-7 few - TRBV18 CASSPDRAGGEEQYF TGTGCCAGCTCACCAGATCGGGCCGGAGGAGAAGAGCAGTACTTC
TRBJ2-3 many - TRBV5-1 CASSPGDGTDTQYF TGCGCCAGCAGCCCAGGGGATGGCACAGATACGCAGTATTTT
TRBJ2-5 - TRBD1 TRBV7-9 CASTPDRGVRETQYF TGTGCCAGCACCCCGGACAGGGGAGTGCGGGAGACCCAGTACTTC
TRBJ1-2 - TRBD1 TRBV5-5 CASSPRQGWGYGYTF TGTGCCAGCAGCCCCCGACAGGGGTGGGGCTATGGCTACACCTTC
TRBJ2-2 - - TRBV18 CASSPEGLKNTGELFF TGTGCCAGCTCACCAGAAGGCCTGAAGAACACCGGGGAGCTGTTTTTT
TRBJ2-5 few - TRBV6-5 CASSYTLSWETQYF TGTGCCAGCAGCTACACCTTGAGCTGGGAGACCCAGTACTTC
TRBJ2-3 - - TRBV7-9 CASSSKDSDTQYF TGTGCCAGCAGCTCAAAGGACTCAGATACGCAGTATTTT
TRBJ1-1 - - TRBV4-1 CASSQGPGFTEAFF TGCGCCAGCAGCCAAGGTCCGGGGTTCACTGAAGCTTTCTTT
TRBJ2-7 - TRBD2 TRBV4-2 CASSDQLGLAGGLLTYEQYF TGTGCCAGCAGCGATCAACTTGGGCTAGCGGGGGGACTTCTCACGTACGAGCAGTACTTC
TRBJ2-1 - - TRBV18 CASSPGLPVIGNEQFF TGTGCCAGCTCACCAGGTCTACCCGTTATTGGGAATGAGCAGTTCTTC
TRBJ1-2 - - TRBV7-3 CASSLTPGNYGYTF TGTGCCAGCAGCTTAACCCCGGGAAACTATGGCTACACCTTC
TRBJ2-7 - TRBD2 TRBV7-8 CASSPGTSWQYF TGTGCCAGCAGCCCGGGGACTAGCTGGCAGTACTTC
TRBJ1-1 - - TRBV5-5 CASSLVAGIGTEAFF TGTGCCAGCAGCTTGGTGGCAGGGATAGGCACTGAAGCTTTCTTT